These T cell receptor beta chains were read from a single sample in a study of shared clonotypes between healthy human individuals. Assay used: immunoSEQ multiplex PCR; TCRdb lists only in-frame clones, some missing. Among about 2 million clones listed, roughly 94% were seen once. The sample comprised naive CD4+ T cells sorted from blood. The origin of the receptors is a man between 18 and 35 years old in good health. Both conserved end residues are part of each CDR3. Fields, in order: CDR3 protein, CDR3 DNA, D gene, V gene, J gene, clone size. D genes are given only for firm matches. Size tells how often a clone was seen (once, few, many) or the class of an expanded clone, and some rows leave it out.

cdr3_aa: CASTATNYEQYF; cdr3_nt: TGTGCCAGCACTGCGACCAACTACGAGCAGTACTTC; d_call: NA; v_call: TRBV6-1; j_call: TRBJ2-7; clone_size: NA
cdr3_aa: CASSVALAGNYGYTF; cdr3_nt: TGTGCCAGCAGCGTAGCATTAGCAGGAAACTATGGCTACACCTTC; d_call: NA; v_call: TRBV11-2; j_call: TRBJ1-2; clone_size: NA
cdr3_aa: CASRDGTYYSPLHF; cdr3_nt: TGTGCCAGCAGAGACGGAACCTATTATTCACCCCTCCACTTT; d_call: NA; v_call: TRBV5-4; j_call: TRBJ1-6; clone_size: NA
cdr3_aa: CSARTPGEQYF; cdr3_nt: TGCAGTGCTAGAACCCCCGGCGAGCAGTACTTC; d_call: NA; v_call: TRBV20-1; j_call: TRBJ2-7; clone_size: NA
cdr3_aa: CASTQGTGPYEQYF; cdr3_nt: TGTGCCAGTACTCAAGGGACAGGACCCTACGAGCAGTACTTC; d_call: TRBD1; v_call: TRBV19; j_call: TRBJ2-7; clone_size: many
cdr3_aa: CASSLPSGTDYEQYF; cdr3_nt: TGTGCCAGCAGTTTACCTAGCGGGACCGACTACGAGCAGTACTTC; d_call: TRBD2; v_call: TRBV5-6; j_call: TRBJ2-7; clone_size: NA
cdr3_aa: CASSTDSRSGELFF; cdr3_nt: TGTGCCAGCAGCACCGATTCAAGGTCCGGGGAGCTGTTTTTT; d_call: NA; v_call: TRBV7-3; j_call: TRBJ2-2; clone_size: NA
cdr3_aa: CASSLDRDRGLVTSYEQYF; cdr3_nt: TGTGCCAGCAGCCTGGACAGGGACAGGGGCCTCGTCACCTCCTACGAGCAGTACTTC; d_call: TRBD1; v_call: TRBV5-6; j_call: TRBJ2-7; clone_size: NA
cdr3_aa: CASSLYGISYEQYF; cdr3_nt: TGTGCCAGCAGCTTGTATGGGATCTCCTACGAGCAGTACTTC; d_call: NA; v_call: TRBV5-4; j_call: TRBJ2-7; clone_size: NA
cdr3_aa: CASSEALGQGGEQFF; cdr3_nt: TGTGCCAGCAGTGAAGCGTTGGGACAGGGAGGTGAGCAGTTCTTC; d_call: TRBD1; v_call: TRBV2; j_call: TRBJ2-1; clone_size: NA
cdr3_aa: CASSFLGYEQYF; cdr3_nt: TGTGCCAGCAGCTTCTTGGGCTACGAGCAGTACTTC; d_call: NA; v_call: TRBV5-4; j_call: TRBJ2-7; clone_size: NA
cdr3_aa: CASSPRGDSFSYEQYF; cdr3_nt: TGTGCCAGCAGCCCACGCGGGGACAGTTTCTCCTACGAGCAGTACTTC; d_call: NA; v_call: TRBV7-8; j_call: TRBJ2-7; clone_size: NA
cdr3_aa: CATVTSGGFYEQYF; cdr3_nt: TGTGCCACCGTGACTAGCGGGGGGTTCTACGAGCAGTACTTC; d_call: TRBD2; v_call: TRBV6-1; j_call: TRBJ2-7; clone_size: NA
cdr3_aa: CASSASGTGLGPDTQYF; cdr3_nt: TGTGCCAGCAGCGCCTCCGGGACAGGTTTAGGGCCAGATACGCAGTATTTT; d_call: TRBD1; v_call: TRBV9; j_call: TRBJ2-3; clone_size: NA
cdr3_aa: CASGSGRSYEQYF; cdr3_nt: TGTGCCAGCGGGAGCGGGAGGTCCTACGAGCAGTACTTC; d_call: TRBD2; v_call: TRBV28; j_call: TRBJ2-7; clone_size: NA
cdr3_aa: CASSSRGAGKTNYGYTF; cdr3_nt: TGTGCCAGCAGCTCTCGGGGAGCCGGAAAAACTAACTATGGCTACACCTTC; d_call: NA; v_call: TRBV11-2; j_call: TRBJ1-2; clone_size: NA
cdr3_aa: CASSLAVNYGYTF; cdr3_nt: TGTGCCAGCAGCCTCGCAGTGAACTATGGCTACACCTTC; d_call: NA; v_call: TRBV6-1; j_call: TRBJ1-2; clone_size: NA
cdr3_aa: CASSVAPGRGLSGANVLTF; cdr3_nt: TGTGCCAGCAGCGTAGCCCCGGGCAGGGGACTTTCTGGGGCCAACGTCCTGACTTTC; d_call: NA; v_call: TRBV9; j_call: TRBJ2-6; clone_size: NA
cdr3_aa: CASGWEPLGDSTDTQYF; cdr3_nt: TGTGCTAGTGGTTGGGAACCCCTCGGGGATAGCACAGATACGCAGTATTTT; d_call: NA; v_call: TRBV12-5; j_call: TRBJ2-3; clone_size: NA
cdr3_aa: CASRQGLRMSNEQFF; cdr3_nt: TGTGCCAGCAGACAGGGGTTAAGAATGTCCAATGAGCAGTTCTTC; d_call: TRBD1; v_call: TRBV27; j_call: TRBJ2-1; clone_size: once